This TCR beta chain derives from a study of T-cell reconstitution after alpha-beta-depleted transplantation in children. The table lists this clonotype with a few counts. The antigen is undetermined. General study findings and limits: At one year after transplant, newly produced T cells mostly accounted for T-cell counts and diversity.

CDR3 length: 15 residues. V was clipped by 4 bases and J by 3 bases, with 17 bases between them. Germline V gene lookup returns CDR1 SGDLS and CDR2 YYNGEE. Preparation of the TCRbeta library involved a method that used unique molecular identifiers. One entry per CDR3 protein, called by TCRdb with MiXCR from the PCR reads. The repertoire holds 250,000 to 400,000 distinct CDR3 sequences, with 23% as singletons. The TCR originated in a male patient under 18 who had a stem cell transplant for acute lymphoblastic leukemia, so the T cells may come from the graft donor. The chain employs TRBV9 and TRBJ2-7; a possible D gene is TRBD1 (6 bases). This material consisted of PBMCs, mostly from graft donor cells, taken 180 days after TCRalphabeta/CD19-depleted stem cell transplant. CDR3 sequence: CASSRTGHLLYEQYF. Here the CDR3 DNA reads TGTGCCAGCAGCCGGACGGGACACCTTCTCTACGAGCAGTACTTC.